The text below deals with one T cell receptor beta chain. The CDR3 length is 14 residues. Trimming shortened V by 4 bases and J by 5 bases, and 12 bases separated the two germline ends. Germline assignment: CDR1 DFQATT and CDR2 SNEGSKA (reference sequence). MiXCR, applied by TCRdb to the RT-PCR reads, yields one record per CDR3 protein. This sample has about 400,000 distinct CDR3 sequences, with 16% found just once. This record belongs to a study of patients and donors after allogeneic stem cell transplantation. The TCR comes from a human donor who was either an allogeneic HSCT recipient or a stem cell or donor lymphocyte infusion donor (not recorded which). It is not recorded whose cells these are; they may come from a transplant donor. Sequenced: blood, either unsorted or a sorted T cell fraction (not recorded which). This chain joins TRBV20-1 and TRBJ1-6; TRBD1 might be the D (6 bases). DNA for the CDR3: TGCAGTGCTACGCCGACAGGAGATAATTCACCCCTCCACTTT. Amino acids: CSATPTGDNSPLHF.